The 3 T cell receptor beta chains reported below all come from one sample, sequenced in a study of shared clonotypes between healthy human individuals. The method was immunoSEQ multiplex PCR; TCRdb's version includes in-frame clones alone and lacks a portion of them. Of roughly 1,600,000 clones listed, approximately 98.5% are singletons. The specimen was naive CD4+ T cells sorted from blood. Specified subset: CD45RA+ positively selected. The receptors stem from a man aged 25 to 40 in good health.

V gene TRBV7-3 combines with J gene TRBJ2-2; no firm D call. CDR1 SGHTA and CDR2 FQGTGA come from the germline V gene. The V and J ends lost 3 bases and 9 bases respectively, with 14 bases between them. The CDR3 contains 14 residues. In nucleotides, the CDR3 is TGTGCCAGCAGCTTTTCCGTAGACTCTCGGGAGCTGTTTTTT. Amino acid sequence: CASSFSVDSRELFF. The entire variable domain, with the rest obtained from reference TRBV7-3 and TRBJ2-2, is as follows: GAGVSQTPSNKVTEKGKYVELRCDPISGHTALYWYRQSLGQGPEFLIYFQGTGAADDSGLPNDRFFAVRPEGSVSTLKIQRTERGDSAVYLCASSFSVDSRELFFGEGSRLTVL.

The chain uses TRBV7-9 and TRBJ1-4; D call uncertain. This CDR3 region has 17 residues. Per the germline V gene, CDR1 is SEHNR and CDR2 is FQNEAQ (reference sequence). Trimming took 5 bases from V and 1 from J, leaving 17 bases between them. Here the CDR3 reads CASSGILGKETNEKLFF. The CDR3 DNA reads TGTGCCAGCAGCGGGATCTTGGGGAAAGAAACTAATGAAAAACTGTTTTTT.

The chain has TRBV9 and TRBJ2-7; D assignment may be TRBD1 or TRBD2 (5 bases each). CDR3 length equals 15 residues. The V gene lost 1 base and the J gene lost 2 bases, with 13 bases spanning the gap. Germline V gene sequence: CDR1 SGDLS, CDR2 YYNGEE. The CDR3 here is CASSVSPRETYEQYF. In nucleotides, the CDR3 is TGTGCCAGCAGCGTAAGTCCCAGGGAGACCTACGAGCAGTACTTC.